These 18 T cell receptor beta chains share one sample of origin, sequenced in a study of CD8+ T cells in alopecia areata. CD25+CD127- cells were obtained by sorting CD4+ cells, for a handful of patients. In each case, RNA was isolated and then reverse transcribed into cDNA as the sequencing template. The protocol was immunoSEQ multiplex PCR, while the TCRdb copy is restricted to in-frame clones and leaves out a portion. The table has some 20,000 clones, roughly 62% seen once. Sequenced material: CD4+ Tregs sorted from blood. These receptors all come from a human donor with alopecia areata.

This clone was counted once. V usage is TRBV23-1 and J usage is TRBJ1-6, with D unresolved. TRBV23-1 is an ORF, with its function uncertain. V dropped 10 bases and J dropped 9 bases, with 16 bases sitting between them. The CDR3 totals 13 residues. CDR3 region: CAIIPQPRSPLHF. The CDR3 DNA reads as TGCGCCATAATCCCACAGCCTCGTTCACCCCTCCACTTT.

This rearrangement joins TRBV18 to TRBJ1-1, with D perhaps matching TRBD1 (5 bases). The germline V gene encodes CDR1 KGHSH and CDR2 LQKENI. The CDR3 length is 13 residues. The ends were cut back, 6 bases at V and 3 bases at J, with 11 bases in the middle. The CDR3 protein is CASSQRGDTEAFF. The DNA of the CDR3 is TGTGCCAGCTCGCAAAGAGGGGACACTGAAGCTTTCTTT.

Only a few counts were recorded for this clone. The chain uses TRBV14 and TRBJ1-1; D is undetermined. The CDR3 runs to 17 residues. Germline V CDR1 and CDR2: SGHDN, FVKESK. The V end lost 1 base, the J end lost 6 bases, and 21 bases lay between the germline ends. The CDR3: CASSQGYGVYGAAEAFF. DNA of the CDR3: TGTGCCAGCAGCCAAGGGTACGGGGTCTATGGAGCCGCTGAAGCTTTCTTT.

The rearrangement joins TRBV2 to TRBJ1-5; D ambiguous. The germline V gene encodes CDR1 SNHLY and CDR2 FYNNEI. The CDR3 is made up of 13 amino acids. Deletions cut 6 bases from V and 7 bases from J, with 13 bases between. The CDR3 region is CASRGGVGQPQHF. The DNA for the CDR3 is TGTGCCAGCAGGGGCGGGGTGGGGCAGCCCCAGCATTTT.

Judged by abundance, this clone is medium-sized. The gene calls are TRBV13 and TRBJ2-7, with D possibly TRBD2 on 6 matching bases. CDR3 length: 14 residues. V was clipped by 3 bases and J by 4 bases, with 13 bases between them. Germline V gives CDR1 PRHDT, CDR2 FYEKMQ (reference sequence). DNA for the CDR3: TGTGCCAGCAGCTTCCGGGACGGGGGATACGAGCAGTACTTC. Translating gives CASSFRDGGYEQYF.

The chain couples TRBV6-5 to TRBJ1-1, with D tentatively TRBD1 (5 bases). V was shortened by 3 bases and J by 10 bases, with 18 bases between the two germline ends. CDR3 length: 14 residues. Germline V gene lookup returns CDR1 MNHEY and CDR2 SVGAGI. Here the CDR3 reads CASSYRLSGGRAFF. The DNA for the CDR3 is TGTGCCAGCAGTTATCGTCTATCGGGGGGTCGAGCTTTCTTT.

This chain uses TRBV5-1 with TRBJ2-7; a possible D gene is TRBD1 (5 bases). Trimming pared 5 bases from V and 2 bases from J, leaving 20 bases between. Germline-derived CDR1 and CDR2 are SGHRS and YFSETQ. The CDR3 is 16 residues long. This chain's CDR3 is CASRPTLTAVTYEQYF. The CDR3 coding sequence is TGCGCCAGCAGGCCCACCTTGACAGCTGTCACCTACGAGCAGTACTTC.

CDR3 nucleotide sequence: TGTGCCAGCAGTCTCTCGGACCCCTCTGGAAACACCATATATTTT. This gives the protein CASSLSDPSGNTIYF. V gene TRBV6-6 combines with J gene TRBJ1-3; D not certain. The CDR3 is made up of 15 amino acids. The germline CDR1 and CDR2 sequences are MNHNY and SVGAGI (reference sequence). The germline V and J ends were trimmed by 5 bases and 0 bases, with 11 bases remaining between them.

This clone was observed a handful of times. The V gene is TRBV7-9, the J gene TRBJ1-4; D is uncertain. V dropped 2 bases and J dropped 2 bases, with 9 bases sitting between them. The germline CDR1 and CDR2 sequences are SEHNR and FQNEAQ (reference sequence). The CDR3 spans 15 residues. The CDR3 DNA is TGTGCCAGCAGCTTACCTGGGGATACTAATGAAAAACTGTTTTTT. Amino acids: CASSLPGDTNEKLFF.

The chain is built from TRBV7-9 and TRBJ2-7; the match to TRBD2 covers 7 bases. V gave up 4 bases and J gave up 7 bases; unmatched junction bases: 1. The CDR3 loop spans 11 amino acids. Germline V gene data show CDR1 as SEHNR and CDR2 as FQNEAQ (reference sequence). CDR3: CASSYGGEQYF. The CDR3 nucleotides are TGTGCCAGCAGCTACGGGGGGGAGCAGTACTTC. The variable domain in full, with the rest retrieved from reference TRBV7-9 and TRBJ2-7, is DTGVSQNPRHKITKRGQNVTFRCDPISEHNRLYWYRQTLGQGPEFLTYFQNEAQLEKSRLLSDRFSAERPKGSFSTLEIQRTEQGDSAMYLCASSYGGEQYFGPGTRLTVT.

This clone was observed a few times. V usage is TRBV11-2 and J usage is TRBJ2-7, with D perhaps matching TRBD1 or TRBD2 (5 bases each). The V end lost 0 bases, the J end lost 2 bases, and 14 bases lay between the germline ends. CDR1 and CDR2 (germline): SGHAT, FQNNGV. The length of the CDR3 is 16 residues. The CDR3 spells CASSLDGGTGTYEQYF. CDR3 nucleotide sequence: TGTGCCAGCAGCTTAGATGGTGGGACGGGTACCTACGAGCAGTACTTC.

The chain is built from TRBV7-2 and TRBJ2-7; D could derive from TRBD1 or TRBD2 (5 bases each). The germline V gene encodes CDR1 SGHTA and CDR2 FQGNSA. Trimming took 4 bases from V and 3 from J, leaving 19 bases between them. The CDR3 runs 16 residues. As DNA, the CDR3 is TGTGCCAGCAGCTCGTCGGGGCTAGCTTTTAACTACGAGCAGTACTTC. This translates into CASSSSGLAFNYEQYF. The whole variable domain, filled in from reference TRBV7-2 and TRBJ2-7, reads GAGVSQSPSNKVTEKGKDVELRCDPISGHTALYWYRQSLGQGLEFLIYFQGNSAPDKSGLPSDRFSAERTGGSVSTLTIQRTQQEDSAVYLCASSSSGLAFNYEQYFGPGTRLTVT.

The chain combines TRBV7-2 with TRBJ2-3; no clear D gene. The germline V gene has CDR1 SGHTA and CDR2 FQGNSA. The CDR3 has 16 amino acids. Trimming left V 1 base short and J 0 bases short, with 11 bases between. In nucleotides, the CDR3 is TGTGCCAGCAGCTTAGATCCAGCGCGAAGCACAGATACGCAGTATTTT. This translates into CASSLDPARSTDTQYF.

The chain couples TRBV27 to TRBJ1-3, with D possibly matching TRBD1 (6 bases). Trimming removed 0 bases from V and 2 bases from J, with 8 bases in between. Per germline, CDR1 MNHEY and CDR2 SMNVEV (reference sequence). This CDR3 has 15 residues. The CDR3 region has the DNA TGTGCCAGCAGTTTATCGGGGGCTCCTGGAAACACCATATATTTT. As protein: CASSLSGAPGNTIYF.

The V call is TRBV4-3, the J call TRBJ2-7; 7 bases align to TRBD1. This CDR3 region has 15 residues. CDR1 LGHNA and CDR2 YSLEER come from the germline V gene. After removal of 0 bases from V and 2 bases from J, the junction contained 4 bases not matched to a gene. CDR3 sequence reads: CASSQDPQGAYEQYF. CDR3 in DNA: TGCGCCAGCAGCCAAGATCCTCAGGGGGCCTACGAGCAGTACTTC.

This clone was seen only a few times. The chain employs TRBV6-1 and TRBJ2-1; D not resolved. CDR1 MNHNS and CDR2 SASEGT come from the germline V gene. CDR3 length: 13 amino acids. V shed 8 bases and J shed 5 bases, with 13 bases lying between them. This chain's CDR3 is CASGSRRDNEQFF. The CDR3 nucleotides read TGTGCCAGCGGGTCCCGTCGTGACAATGAGCAGTTCTTC.

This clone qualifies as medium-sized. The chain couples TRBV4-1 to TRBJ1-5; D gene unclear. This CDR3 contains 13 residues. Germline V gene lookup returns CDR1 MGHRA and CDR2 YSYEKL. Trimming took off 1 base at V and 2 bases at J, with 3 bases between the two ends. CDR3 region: CASSQGGNQPQHF. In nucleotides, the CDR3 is TGCGCCAGCAGCCAAGGGGGCAATCAGCCCCAGCATTTT.

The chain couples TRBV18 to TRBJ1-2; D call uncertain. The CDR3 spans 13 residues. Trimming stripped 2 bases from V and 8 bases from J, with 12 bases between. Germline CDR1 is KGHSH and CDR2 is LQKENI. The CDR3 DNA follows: TGTGCCAGCTCACCATTGCCGGGCCCCGGCTACACCTTC. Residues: CASSPLPGPGYTF.